The 29 T cell receptor beta chains presented below share a single source sample, sequenced in a study of blood T cell repertoires in COVID-19. The repertoire was sequenced with immunoSEQ multiplex PCR; TCRdb's copy has only in-frame clones and lacks some. The sample lists under 350,000 clones, around 86% occurring once. What was sequenced was PBMCs or T cells enriched from blood (not recorded which). These receptors originate from a middle-aged woman with acute COVID-19.

V gene TRBV18 combines with J gene TRBJ2-1; TRBD2 agrees at 10 bases. V was pared by 6 bases and J by 5 bases, with 7 bases of the junction left unmatched. Germline lookup yields CDR1 KGHSH and CDR2 LQKENI. The CDR3 totals 15 residues. CDR3 nucleotide sequence: TGTGCCAGCTCCGGTCTAGCGGGGGATAACAATGAGCAGTTCTTC. It specifies CASSGLAGDNNEQFF. Based on the CDR3 plus reference TRBV18 and TRBJ2-1, the full variable domain is NAGVMQNPRHLVRRRGQEARLRCSPMKGHSHVYWYRQLPEEGLKFMVYLQKENIIDESGMPKERFSAEFPKEGPSILRIQQVVRGDSAAYFCASSGLAGDNNEQFFGPGTRLTVL.

This clone has just a few counts. This chain links TRBV5-8 with TRBJ1-2, with D possibly matching TRBD1 (6 bases). The CDR3 loop spans 13 amino acids. Trimming cost V 0 bases and J 7 bases, with 10 bases left between them. Germline V gene lookup returns CDR1 SGHTS and CDR2 YDEGEE. For the CDR3, the DNA is TGTGCCAGCAGCTTGGGGGGGGGCCTTGGCTACACCTTC. It yields the protein CASSLGGGLGYTF.

This sequence joins TRBV19 and TRBJ2-7; 9 bases are shared with TRBD2. CDR3 length: 15 residues. Trimming took 9 bases from V and 2 from J; bases not matched to a gene: 11. CDR1 LNHDA and CDR2 SQIVND come from the germline V gene (reference sequence). The CDR3 DNA is TGTGCCAGCACCAGGGGCCAGCGGGGGGCCTACGAGCAGTACTTC. Its protein is CASTRGQRGAYEQYF.

The chain combines TRBV5-5 with TRBJ2-3; TRBD2 aligns across 8 bases. The CDR3 covers 16 residues. CDR1 and CDR2 (germline): SGHKS, YYEKEE (reference sequence). The ends lost 0 bases at V and 2 bases at J; junction bases unmatched: 5. CDR3 amino acids: CASSLGGLEFTDTQYF. The CDR3 DNA sequence: TGTGCCAGCAGCTTGGGGGGACTAGAGTTCACAGATACGCAGTATTTT.

The V and J genes are TRBV5-1 and TRBJ2-5; 8 nucleotides align to TRBD1. Per the germline V gene, CDR1 is SGHRS and CDR2 is YFSETQ. The ends lost 4 bases at V and 4 bases at J; junction bases unmatched: 12. CDR3 length: 16 residues. CDR3 region: CASSAGRSGGGETQYF. CDR3 sequence (DNA): TGCGCCAGCAGCGCGGGACGATCAGGGGGCGGAGAGACCCAGTACTTC.

This clone was seen once. Here the CDR3 DNA reads TGCGCCAGCAGAGACAGGGTGGGAAATTCACCCCTCCACTTT. It is translated as CASRDRVGNSPLHF. The chain recombines TRBV10-2 with TRBJ1-6, with 7 bases matching TRBD1. CDR1 WSHSY and CDR2 SAAADI come from the germline V gene. The CDR3 is 14 residues long. The V and J ends lost 6 bases and 7 bases, in that order; junction bases with no gene match: 6.

This clone has just a few counts. The chain has TRBV18 and TRBJ1-1; D not certain. This CDR3 contains 15 residues. CDR1 and CDR2 (germline): KGHSH, LQKENI. V lost 2 bases to trimming and J lost 0 bases, with 10 bases between them. CDR3 DNA sequence: TGTGCCAGCTCACCATACGAGGTTATGAACACTGAAGCTTTCTTT. Its protein product is CASSPYEVMNTEAFF.

This chain uses TRBV18 with TRBJ1-6, with TRBD1 matching over 8 bases. This CDR3 comprises 15 residues. V gave up 6 bases and J gave up 6 bases; unmatched junction bases: 7. In germline, CDR1 is KGHSH, CDR2 LQKENI. The chain's CDR3 is CASSSQGQGNSPLHF. CDR3 DNA sequence: TGTGCCAGCTCGTCTCAAGGACAGGGTAATTCACCCCTCCACTTT.

The chain combines TRBV6-5 with TRBJ2-3, with 8 nucleotides matching TRBD2. V trimming: 6 bases; J trimming: 11 bases; junction bases outside the gene matches: 10. The CDR3 spans 13 residues. Germline V gene lookup returns CDR1 MNHEY and CDR2 SVGAGI. CDR3 sequence (DNA): TGTGCCAGCAGGCGGGCGGGGGGCGGTGGGCAGTATTTT. Translated, it gives CASRRAGGGGQYF.

This chain links TRBV19 with TRBJ2-1, with 9 bases identical to TRBD1. CDR3 length equals 16 residues. Germline loops: CDR1 LNHDA, CDR2 SQIVND (reference sequence). Trimming at V came to 3 bases and at J to 6 bases, leaving 9 bases not matched to a gene. The CDR3 here is CASSIWGDRVINEQFF. DNA of the CDR3: TGTGCCAGTAGTATTTGGGGGGACAGGGTGATCAATGAGCAGTTCTTC.

This clone was detected a few times. The chain couples TRBV6-5 to TRBJ2-2, with TRBD2 matching over 8 bases. Germline V gives CDR1 MNHEY, CDR2 SVGAGI. The CDR3 runs to 15 residues. V was clipped by 10 bases and J by 1 base; unmatched bases: 8. The CDR3 reads CAINMAGGNTGELFF. The CDR3 nucleotides are TGTGCCATTAACATGGCGGGAGGGAACACCGGGGAGCTGTTTTTT.

The chain couples TRBV7-9 to TRBJ1-2; 8 positions agree with TRBD1. The CDR3 runs 15 residues. With 5 bases clipped from V and 5 bases from J, the junction kept 10 bases outside the gene matches. CDR1 and CDR2 from the germline V gene are SEHNR and FQNEAQ (reference sequence). The CDR3 coding sequence is TGTGCCAGCAGCCTATACAGGGGGAATGGGTATGGCTACACCTTC. The encoded protein is CASSLYRGNGYGYTF. Combining the CDR3 with reference TRBV7-9 and TRBJ1-2 gives the whole variable domain DTGVSQNPRHKITKRGQNVTFRCDPISEHNRLYWYRQTLGQGPEFLTYFQNEAQLEKSRLLSDRFSAERPKGSFSTLEIQRTEQGDSAMYLCASSLYRGNGYGYTFGSGTRLTVV.

The rearrangement joins TRBV6-4 to TRBJ2-1; tentative D call: TRBD1 (5 bases). Germline-derived CDR1 and CDR2 are MRHNA and SNTAGT. The CDR3 sequence is 13 residues long. V shed 3 bases and J shed 3 bases, with 6 bases lying between them. The CDR3 nucleotides are TGTGCCAGCAGTGAAACAGGCTACAATGAGCAGTTCTTC. This translates into CASSETGYNEQFF.

This clone has only a few counts. The chain recombines TRBV9 with TRBJ2-7; TRBD2 agrees at 9 bases. In germline, CDR1 is SGDLS, CDR2 YYNGEE. The CDR3 extends over 15 amino acids. Unmatched junction bases numbered 10, after V lost 3 bases and J lost 6 bases. As DNA, the CDR3 is TGTGCCAGCAGCGGTAGCGGGAGTTGGGCCTCCGAGCAGTACTTC. Amino acids: CASSGSGSWASEQYF.

The chain combines TRBV7-6 with TRBJ2-2; D is perhaps TRBD1 (5 bases). Germline CDR1 SGHVS, CDR2 FNYEAQ. Trimming took 5 bases from V and 6 from J, leaving 13 bases between them. The CDR3 runs 14 residues. CDR3 sequence: CASSPYTGAGELFF. The CDR3 bases are TGTGCCAGCAGCCCCTACACAGGAGCCGGGGAGCTGTTTTTT.

The J gene is TRBJ1-1, the V gene TRBV7-9; D call uncertain. The V gene lost 2 bases and the J gene lost 2 bases, with 6 bases spanning the gap. This CDR3 comprises 13 residues. Germline V gene lookup returns CDR1 SEHNR and CDR2 FQNEAQ (reference sequence). As DNA, the CDR3 is TGTGCCAGCAGCTTATTGGCAAACACTGAAGCTTTCTTT. This encodes CASSLLANTEAFF.

This chain uses TRBV21-1 with TRBJ2-7; the table calls TRBD1, which could not be checked here. TRBV21-1 is a pseudogene. The CDR3 consists of 16 residues. The CDR3 DNA reads as TGTGCCAGCAGCAGACCAGGACAGGGAAATACTACGAGCCAGTACTTC. It codes for CASSRPGQGNTTSQYF.

The chain couples TRBV25-1 to TRBJ1-4; perhaps TRBD1 as D (6 bases). The CDR3 is made up of 16 amino acids. Germline values: CDR1 MGHDK, CDR2 SYGVNS. Trimming shortened V by 1 base and J by 5 bases, and 14 bases separated the two germline ends. The CDR3 reads CASSEWVGRGNEKLFF. The CDR3 nucleotides read TGTGCCAGCAGTGAATGGGTGGGCAGGGGCAATGAAAAACTGTTTTTT.

The rearrangement joins TRBV2 to TRBJ1-5; D remains unclear. CDR1 is SNHLY, CDR2 FYNNEI, per germline. The CDR3 runs 15 residues. Trimming took 5 bases from V and 6 from J, leaving 17 bases between them. In DNA, the CDR3 is TGTGCCAGCAGTTCGGACGGGATCGGATCTCAGCCCCAGCATTTT. Its protein is CASSSDGIGSQPQHF.

The rearrangement joins TRBV18 to TRBJ1-3; D uncertain. Trimming took off 2 bases at V and 4 bases at J, with 9 bases between the two ends. The V gene's germline CDR1 is KGHSH and CDR2 LQKENI. This CDR3 spans 14 amino acids. The DNA of the CDR3 is TGTGCCAGCTCACCATTGAGTTACGGAAACACCATATATTTT. Its translation is CASSPLSYGNTIYF.

CDR3 nucleotides: TGTGCCAGTAGTACACTACAGGGAAATCAGCCCCAGCATTTT. Protein sequence: CASSTLQGNQPQHF. The V gene is TRBV19, the J gene TRBJ1-5, with a possible D match to TRBD1 (6 bases). The germline V and J ends were trimmed by 4 bases and 4 bases, with 11 bases remaining between them. The CDR3 consists of 14 residues. Germline V gives CDR1 LNHDA, CDR2 SQIVND (reference sequence).

This chain connects TRBV2 to TRBJ2-3; unclear D gene. V lost 5 bases to trimming and J lost 5 bases, with 5 bases between them. CDR3 length: 11 amino acids. Germline V gene data show CDR1 as SNHLY and CDR2 as FYNNEI. DNA for the CDR3: TGTGCCAGCAGTCCCCGAGATACGCAGTATTTT. It is translated as CASSPRDTQYF.

V is TRBV6-5 and J is TRBJ1-1, with D perhaps matching TRBD1 (6 bases). The CDR3 has 13 residues. CDR1 is MNHEY and CDR2 is SVGAGI in the germline V gene. Trimming shortened V by 7 bases and J by 4 bases, and 13 bases separated the two germline ends. CDR3 sequence: CASIHQGLTEAFF. The CDR3 region has the DNA TGTGCCAGCATTCATCAGGGGCTCACTGAAGCTTTCTTT.

This rearrangement joins TRBV9 to TRBJ1-5; D is undetermined. Germline lookup yields CDR1 SGDLS and CDR2 YYNGEE. Deletions cut 0 bases from V and 2 bases from J, with 3 bases between. The CDR3 sequence is 13 residues long. CDR3: CASSVAGNQPQHF. DNA for the CDR3: TGTGCCAGCAGCGTAGCCGGCAATCAGCCCCAGCATTTT.

This chain uses TRBV5-1 with TRBJ2-1; D ambiguous. The length of the CDR3 is 13 residues. The ends were cut back, 3 bases at V and 10 bases at J, with 14 bases in the middle. The germline CDR1 and CDR2 sequences are SGHRS and YFSETQ. The CDR3 protein is CASSSLSRGEQFF. CDR3 sequence (DNA): TGCGCCAGCAGCTCACTTAGTCGCGGAGAGCAGTTCTTC. The whole variable domain, remainder taken from reference TRBV5-1 and TRBJ2-1, is KAGVTQTPRYLIKTRGQQVTLSCSPISGHRSVSWYQQTPGQGLQFLFEYFSETQRNKGNFPGRFSGRQFSNSRSEMNVSTLELGDSALYLCASSSLSRGEQFFGPGTRLTVL.

The chain links TRBV7-8 to TRBJ1-4; D gene unclear. The ends were cut back, 5 bases at V and 7 bases at J, with 14 bases in the middle. The CDR3 contains 14 residues. CDR1 SGHVS and CDR2 FQNEAQ come from the germline V gene. CDR3 loop: CASSRRGGSEKLFF. The CDR3 region has the DNA TGTGCCAGCAGCCGTCGGGGTGGTAGTGAAAAACTGTTTTTT. The full variable domain, rest sourced from reference TRBV7-8 and TRBJ1-4, is GAGVSQSPRYKVAKRGQDVALRCDPISGHVSLFWYQQALGQGPEFLTYFQNEAQLDKSGLPSDRFFAERPEGSVSTLKIQRTQQEDSAVYLCASSRRGGSEKLFFGSGTQLSVL.

This chain joins TRBV3-1 (or the pseudogene TRBV3-2) and TRBJ2-5; 9 bases are a match to TRBD1. The germline CDR1 and CDR2 sequences are LGHDT and YNNKEL (reference sequence). Losses at the gene ends were 7 bases for V and 5 bases for J; bases not matched to a gene: 5. This CDR3 spans 13 amino acids. The CDR3 nucleotides read TGTGCCAGCAAACAGGGGGCGGGGGAGACCCAGTACTTC. Residues: CASKQGAGETQYF.

CDR3 loop: CASSSRQGNTGELFF. The CDR3 DNA reads as TGTGCCAGCAGCTCCCGACAGGGGAACACCGGGGAGCTGTTTTTT. The V call is TRBV7-8, the J call TRBJ2-2; the match to TRBD1 covers 7 bases. CDR1 is SGHVS and CDR2 is FQNEAQ in the germline V gene. The ends lost 4 bases at V and 1 base at J; junction bases unmatched: 3. The CDR3 has 15 residues.

This chain connects TRBV4-1 to TRBJ1-5; 10 nucleotides match TRBD1. The CDR3 totals 16 residues. The germline V gene encodes CDR1 MGHRA and CDR2 YSYEKL. V lost 4 bases, J lost 5 bases, and 8 bases stayed unmatched. For the CDR3, the DNA is TGCGCCAGCAGCCGGAGCGGGACAGGGGTAGATCAGCCCCAGCATTTT. It encodes CASSRSGTGVDQPQHF.